The present entry profiles one T cell receptor (beta chain) with its context. The antigen is not known. In germline, CDR1 is MGHRA, CDR2 YSYEKL. CDR3 length: 14 residues. Blood replicates held 0.5 ug DNA, tumor or normal breast approximately 1.5 ug, two each. The method was immunoSEQ multiplex PCR; TCRdb's version includes in-frame clones alone and lacks a portion of them. The sample lists some 36,000 clones; over 70% were seen once. The data stem from a study of early stage breast cancer tumors. Turning to the study itself: Roughly 9.6-fold was the mean read coverage per sample. Study-level results: Compared with adjacent normal breast tissue, tumors showed roughly 2.5-fold greater T cell density and higher clonality. Tumor and normal breast were distinguished via blood comparison in about 90% of the 16 patients.

The chain joins TRBV4-1 to TRBJ2-5; D might be TRBD1 or TRBD2, each matching 5 bases. Gene TRBJ2-7 matches the end of the DNA better, so the J call may be wrong. This clonotype originated in a person in their sixties with breast cancer. The sample comprised blood. The CDR3 DNA reads TGCGCCAGCAGCCAAGGAAGAGGGACGTACGAGCAGTACTTC. It codes for CASSQGRGTYEQYF.